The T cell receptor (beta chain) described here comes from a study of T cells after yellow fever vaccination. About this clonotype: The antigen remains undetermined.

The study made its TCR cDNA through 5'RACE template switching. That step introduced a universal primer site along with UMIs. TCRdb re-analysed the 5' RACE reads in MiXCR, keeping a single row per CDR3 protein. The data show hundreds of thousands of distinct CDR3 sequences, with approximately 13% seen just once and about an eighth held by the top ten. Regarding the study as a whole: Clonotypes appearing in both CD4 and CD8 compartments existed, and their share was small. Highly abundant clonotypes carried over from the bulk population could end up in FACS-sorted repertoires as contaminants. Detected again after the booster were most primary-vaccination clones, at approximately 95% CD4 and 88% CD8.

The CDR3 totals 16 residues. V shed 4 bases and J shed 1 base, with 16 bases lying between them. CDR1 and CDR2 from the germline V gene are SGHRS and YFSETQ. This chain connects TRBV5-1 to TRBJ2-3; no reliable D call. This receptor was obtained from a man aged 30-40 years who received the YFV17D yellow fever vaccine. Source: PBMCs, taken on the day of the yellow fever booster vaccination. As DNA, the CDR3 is TGCGCCAGCAGCGCGGAGTTTGGCTCTGGCACAGATACGCAGTATTTT. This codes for CASSAEFGSGTDTQYF. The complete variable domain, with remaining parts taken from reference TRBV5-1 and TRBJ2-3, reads KAGVTQTPRYLIKTRGQQVTLSCSPISGHRSVSWYQQTPGQGLQFLFEYFSETQRNKGNFPGRFSGRQFSNSRSEMNVSTLELGDSALYLCASSAEFGSGTDTQYFGPGTRLTVL.